The next 30 T cell receptor beta chains were all read from a single sample in a study of T-cell memory formation after mild COVID-19 (dated by TCRdb to about 2021). Library preparation employed 5' RACE. TCRdb records Illumina NovaSeq 6000 as the sequencer. Starting from the raw public reads, TCRdb applied fastp trimming at Q25, assembled clones with MiXCR and retained in-frame beta chains. Entries that share a CDR3 protein sequence are merged under the most common genes and DNA. The sample profile shows 380,000 or so distinct CDR3 sequences; roughly 13% of them were found once. The ten top clones hold 20% to 25% of the sample. The specimen sequenced was PBMCs or a T cell subset sorted from them (not recorded which). These receptors came from a man aged 18 to 30 who had mild COVID-19 (a few samples of this study predate the infection). The sample titles of this study are shuffled in the database, so cell type and time point are left out; the donor was told from shared clones.

A few counts support this clonotype. The V gene is TRBV18, the J gene TRBJ1-5; 11 bases line up with TRBD1. This CDR3 has 16 amino acids. V shed 4 bases, J shed 5 bases, and the junction held 7 bases outside the gene matches. Germline assignment: CDR1 KGHSH and CDR2 LQKENI. CDR3 loop: CASSHRPDRGHQPQHF. CDR3 sequence (DNA): TGTGCCAGCTCACACCGTCCGGACAGGGGGCATCAGCCCCAGCATTTT. Together with reference TRBV18 and TRBJ1-5, the CDR3 gives the full variable domain: NAGVMQNPRHLVRRRGQEARLRCSPMKGHSHVYWYRQLPEEGLKFMVYLQKENIIDESGMPKERFSAEFPKEGPSILRIQQVVRGDSAAYFCASSHRPDRGHQPQHFGDGTRLSIL.

This rearrangement joins TRBV20-1 to TRBJ2-7; TRBD2 matches at 9 bases. This CDR3 comprises 13 residues. The V gene's germline CDR1 is DFQATT and CDR2 SNEGSKA (reference sequence). The ends lost 5 bases at V and 3 bases at J; junction bases unmatched: 5. In DNA form, the CDR3 reads TGCAGTGCTGTTAGCGGGGGATACTACGAGCAGTACTTC. Encoded protein: CSAVSGGYYEQYF.

This rearrangement joins TRBV4-1 to TRBJ2-2; D gene ambiguous. The CDR3 consists of 15 residues. CDR1 and CDR2 (germline): MGHRA, YSYEKL. The V end lost 3 bases, the J end lost 4 bases, and 12 bases lay between the germline ends. CDR3 DNA: TGCGCCAGCAGCCATGGGCCCGGGCCCACCGGGGAGCTGTTTTTT. This translates into CASSHGPGPTGELFF.

The table lists this clonotype with a few counts. The genes are TRBV28 and TRBJ2-7; D gene unclear. V lost 6 bases and J lost 6, with 15 bases in between. There are 13 residues in the CDR3. The germline V gene has CDR1 MDHEN and CDR2 SYDVKM. The CDR3 here is CASSSGWVPEQYV. In DNA, the CDR3 is TGTGCCAGCAGCTCCGGCTGGGTCCCCGAGCAGTACGTC.

The sample holds a few counts of this clonotype. The CDR3 DNA is TGTGCCAGCAGTCCAACCCTACACGATAGCAATCAGCCCCAGCATTTT. It is translated as CASSPTLHDSNQPQHF. The rearrangement links TRBV6-6 to TRBJ1-5; D not certain. The CDR3 sequence is 16 residues long. The V end lost 5 bases, the J end lost 0 bases, and 14 bases lay between the germline ends. Germline values: CDR1 MNHNY, CDR2 SVGAGI (reference sequence).

The chain employs TRBV4-3 and TRBJ1-1; D remains ambiguous. Germline values: CDR1 LGHNA, CDR2 YSLEER. The CDR3 spans 15 residues. Trimming stripped 4 bases from V and 5 bases from J, with 17 bases between. The CDR3 here is CASSREQSRWTEAFF. In DNA form, the CDR3 reads TGCGCCAGCAGCCGCGAACAGTCCCGGTGGACTGAAGCTTTCTTT.

The chain joins TRBV2 to TRBJ2-7, with D hard to call. This CDR3 is built from 11 residues. With 5 bases removed from V and 2 bases from J, the gap between germline ends came to 4 bases. Germline lookup yields CDR1 SNHLY and CDR2 FYNNEI. The CDR3 nucleotides read TGTGCCAGCAGTACACCCTACGAGCAGTACTTC. This codes for CASSTPYEQYF.

This clonotype was recorded a few times. The V gene is TRBV7-9, the J gene TRBJ1-3, with D perhaps matching TRBD1 (5 bases). The CDR3 has 17 amino acids. Germline V gives CDR1 SEHNR, CDR2 FQNEAQ (reference sequence). V lost 4 bases to trimming and J lost 0 bases, with 16 bases between them. The CDR3 protein is CASSSTREGVSGNTIYF. The CDR3, as DNA: TGTGCCAGCAGCTCCACCAGGGAGGGAGTCTCTGGAAACACCATATATTTT. Full variable domain (remainder filled in from reference TRBV7-9 and TRBJ1-3): DTGVSQNPRHKITKRGQNVTFRCDPISEHNRLYWYRQTLGQGPEFLTYFQNEAQLEKSRLLSDRFSAERPKGSFSTLEIQRTEQGDSAMYLCASSSTREGVSGNTIYFGEGSWLTVV.

The J gene is TRBJ2-5, the V gene TRBV6-1; D is uncertain. V lost 5 bases and J 5 bases, leaving 15 bases between the germline ends. There are 14 residues in the CDR3. Germline values: CDR1 MNHNS, CDR2 SASEGT. DNA of the CDR3: TGTGCCAGCAGTCTACACCGGACCGGGGAGACCCAGTACTTC. Protein product: CASSLHRTGETQYF.

The chain couples TRBV5-6 to TRBJ1-1; no clear D. The CDR3 has 16 residues. Germline V gene sequence: CDR1 SGHDT, CDR2 YYEEEE. Deletions cut 4 bases from V and 4 bases from J, with 20 bases between. CDR3 DNA sequence: TGTGCCAGCAGCCGGATACGGGTTGCATCGGGCACTGAAGCTTTCTTT. It codes for CASSRIRVASGTEAFF.

This clonotype was recorded many times. V usage is TRBV7-6 and J usage is TRBJ2-1; 11 bases match TRBD2. Per germline, CDR1 SGHVS and CDR2 FNYEAQ. V was clipped by 3 bases and J by 5 bases; unmatched bases: 6. CDR3 size: 16 residues. CDR3 sequence: CASSFELAGDHNEQFF. The CDR3 bases are TGTGCCAGCAGCTTCGAACTAGCGGGGGACCACAATGAGCAGTTCTTC.

This clonotype was counted ten times or more. The J gene is TRBJ2-7, the V gene TRBV5-1; 10 nucleotides match TRBD1. The CDR3 extends over 15 amino acids. Germline values: CDR1 SGHRS, CDR2 YFSETQ. V shed 3 bases, J shed 7 bases, and the junction held 10 bases outside the gene matches. The CDR3 protein is CASSSGTGVRFEQYF. CDR3 coding DNA: TGCGCCAGCAGCTCCGGGACAGGGGTCCGTTTTGAGCAGTACTTC.

This chain joins TRBV29-1 and TRBJ1-1, with D perhaps TRBD1 (5 bases). V was pared by 1 base and J by 1 base, with 7 bases between. The CDR3 contains 13 residues. CDR1 and CDR2 (germline): SQVTM, ANQGSEA. CDR3 DNA: TGCAGCGTTGAAGGACAGAGGAACACTGAAGCTTTCTTT. This sequence encodes CSVEGQRNTEAFF.

This clonotype came up a few times. The chain recombines TRBV6-6 with TRBJ1-6; 8 bases map to TRBD1. V trimming: 4 bases; J trimming: 9 bases; junction bases outside the gene matches: 5. Germline CDR1 reads MNHNY; CDR2 reads SVGAGI (reference sequence). CDR3 size: 14 residues. DNA for the CDR3: TGTGCCAGCAGTTCCCCACAGGGGGGTTCACCCCTCCACTTT. Protein sequence: CASSSPQGGSPLHF.

In this sample, this clonotype turned up a few times. This rearrangement joins TRBV7-2 to TRBJ2-7, with D tentatively TRBD1 (6 bases). V was trimmed by 5 bases and J by 4 bases, leaving 24 bases between them. The CDR3 totals 17 residues. CDR1 and CDR2 from the germline V gene are SGHTA and FQGNSA. CDR3 region: CASSIPRGLPGQYEQYV. Here the CDR3 DNA reads TGTGCCAGCAGCATTCCCAGGGGTCTGCCGGGGCAGTACGAGCAGTACGTC.

This chain links TRBV11-1 with TRBJ2-2, with unresolved D. With 3 bases removed from V and 1 base from J, the gap between germline ends came to 6 bases. This CDR3 comprises 14 residues. Per the germline V gene, CDR1 is SGHAT and CDR2 is FQDESV (reference sequence). The CDR3, as DNA: TGTGCCAGCAGCTTCCTCCGGAACACCGGGGAGCTGTTTTTT. This encodes CASSFLRNTGELFF.

Only a few counts were recorded for this clonotype. The genes are TRBV7-2 and TRBJ1-1; D perhaps matches TRBD1 (6 bases). Trimming removed 5 bases at V and 0 bases at J, with 13 bases between. Looked up from germline, CDR1 is SGHTA and CDR2 is FQGNSA. This CDR3 has 15 residues. The CDR3 DNA reads TGTGCCAGCAGCCAAGGGGGGCTCATGAACACTGAAGCTTTCTTT. Protein sequence: CASSQGGLMNTEAFF.

The chain joins TRBV5-4 to TRBJ2-7; TRBD2 is a possible D gene (5 bases). CDR3 length: 14 amino acids. Trimming pared 3 bases from V and 2 bases from J, leaving 12 bases between. CDR1 and CDR2 from the germline V gene are SGHNT and YYREEE (reference sequence). CDR3: CASSWDGLTYEQYF. The CDR3 DNA follows: TGTGCCAGCAGCTGGGATGGACTTACCTACGAGCAGTACTTC.

This clonotype was counted between two and nine times. This chain uses TRBV6-1 with TRBJ2-5, with TRBD1 as a possible D gene (5 bases). V lost 3 bases to trimming and J lost 4 bases, with 6 bases between them. The length of the CDR3 is 12 residues. Per germline, CDR1 MNHNS and CDR2 SASEGT. In nucleotides, the CDR3 is TGTGCCAGCAGTGAGCAGGGAGAGACCCAGTACTTC. This gives the protein CASSEQGETQYF.

The chain uses TRBV5-6 and TRBJ1-1; perhaps TRBD1 as D (6 bases). The CDR3 contains 12 residues. Germline CDR1 is SGHDT and CDR2 is YYEEEE. The V end lost 4 bases, the J end lost 10 bases, and 14 bases lay between the germline ends. The CDR3 bases are TGTGCCAGCAGCCTACAGGGATTCGGAGCTTTCTTT. It yields the protein CASSLQGFGAFF. Full variable domain (missing parts from reference TRBV5-6 and TRBJ1-1): DAGVTQSPTHLIKTRGQQVTLRCSPKSGHDTVSWYQQALGQGPQFIFQYYEEEERQRGNFPDRFSGHQFPNYSSELNVNALLLGDSALYLCASSLQGFGAFFGQGTRLTVV.

This chain connects TRBV3-1 to TRBJ1-1, with TRBD1 matching 7 bases. The CDR3 sequence is 14 residues long. Germline V gene lookup returns CDR1 LGHDT and CDR2 YNNKEL (reference sequence). Unmatched junction bases numbered 9, after V lost 6 bases and J lost 5 bases. The CDR3 loop reads CASRIRQGSTEAFF. DNA for the CDR3: TGTGCCAGCAGAATTAGACAGGGCAGTACTGAAGCTTTCTTT.

This clonotype showed up just once. The V call is TRBV29-1, the J call TRBJ1-5; tentatively, D is TRBD1 (6 bases). The ends were cut back, 4 bases at V and 5 bases at J, with 12 bases in the middle. This CDR3 is built from 13 residues. Germline V gene sequence: CDR1 SQVTM, CDR2 ANQGSEA. CDR3 residues: CSVVDRPHQPQHF. The CDR3 nucleotides read TGCAGCGTTGTGGACAGACCCCATCAGCCCCAGCATTTT. The full variable domain, with the rest looked up from reference TRBV29-1 and TRBJ1-5, is SAVISQKPSRDICQRGTSLTIQCQVDSQVTMMFWYRQQPGQSLTLIATANQGSEATYESGFVIDKFPISRPNLTFSTLTVSNMSPEDSSIYLCSVVDRPHQPQHFGDGTRLSIL.

This clonotype was seen ten or more times. A junction end diverges from the germline sequence, so it may reflect a read error. This chain connects TRBV7-2 to TRBJ2-5; 11 nucleotides align to TRBD2. There are 15 residues in the CDR3. Germline V gives CDR1 SGHTA, CDR2 FQGNSA. CDR3 sequence (DNA): TGTGCCAGCAGCATAGCGGGGGGGTTCCAAGAGACCCAGTACTTC. Its protein product is CASSIAGGFQETQYF.

The gene calls are TRBV7-9 and TRBJ2-1; D tentatively reads TRBD1 or TRBD2 (6 bases each). The ends were cut back, 6 bases at V and 10 bases at J, with 13 bases in the middle. The germline gives CDR1 SEHNR, CDR2 FQNEAQ (reference sequence). The CDR3 loop spans 12 amino acids. The CDR3 spells CASSLARGEQFF. CDR3 bases: TGTGCCAGCAGTCTAGCGAGGGGGGAGCAGTTCTTC.

The chain couples TRBV4-3 to TRBJ1-2; maybe TRBD1 (5 bases). Germline-derived CDR1 and CDR2 are LGHNA and YSLEER. The CDR3 covers 16 residues. Trimming left V 4 bases short and J 6 bases short, with 21 bases between. CDR3 sequence: CASSPSFWEGNNGYTF. The DNA for the CDR3 is TGCGCCAGCAGCCCCTCCTTCTGGGAGGGGAATAATGGCTACACCTTC.

The sample holds a few counts of this clonotype. The V gene is TRBV21-1, the J gene TRBJ2-3; the table's D call, TRBD2, has no DNA check behind it. TRBV21-1 is tagged as a pseudogene. This CDR3 spans 17 amino acids. The CDR3 reads CASSNGTGLAGTDTQYF. CDR3 bases: TGTGCCAGCAGCAACGGTACGGGACTAGCCGGCACAGATACGCAGTATTTT.

The CDR3 reads CASSRDPGLANEKLFF. The CDR3 region has the DNA TGTGCCAGCAGCCGGGACCCAGGGTTGGCTAATGAAAAACTGTTTTTT. The V and J genes are TRBV4-2 and TRBJ1-4; tentatively, D is TRBD1 (5 bases). V was cut by 4 bases and J by 3 bases, with 15 bases left in between. CDR1 and CDR2 from the germline V gene are LGHNA and YNFKEQ. The CDR3 covers 16 residues.

The V and J genes are TRBV29-1 and TRBJ2-1; D is unresolved. CDR1 is SQVTM and CDR2 is ANQGSEA in the germline V gene. V was pared by 6 bases and J by 10 bases, with 16 bases between. The CDR3 has 12 amino acids. For the CDR3, the DNA is TGCAGCGTCCGTGGGCAGCCCGGCGAGCAGTTCTTC. Its protein is CSVRGQPGEQFF.

This clonotype was counted only a few times. The V and J genes are TRBV12-3 or TRBV12-4 and TRBJ1-5; D possibly corresponds to TRBD1 (5 bases). V lost 3 bases to trimming and J lost 2 bases, with 14 bases between them. The CDR3 runs 16 residues. In DNA, the CDR3 is TGTGCCAGCAGTTTTTTGGGACGGGGTGGCAATCAGCCCCAGCATTTT. It yields the protein CASSFLGRGGNQPQHF.

J is TRBJ2-4 and V is TRBV12-3 or TRBV12-4; 8 bases line up with TRBD1. The junction had 4 bases not matched to a gene; V was cut back by 5 bases and J by 7 bases. The CDR3 is made up of 13 amino acids. DNA for the CDR3: TGTGCCAGCAGTAGGACAGGGCGGAACATTCAGTACTTC. Residues: CASSRTGRNIQYF.